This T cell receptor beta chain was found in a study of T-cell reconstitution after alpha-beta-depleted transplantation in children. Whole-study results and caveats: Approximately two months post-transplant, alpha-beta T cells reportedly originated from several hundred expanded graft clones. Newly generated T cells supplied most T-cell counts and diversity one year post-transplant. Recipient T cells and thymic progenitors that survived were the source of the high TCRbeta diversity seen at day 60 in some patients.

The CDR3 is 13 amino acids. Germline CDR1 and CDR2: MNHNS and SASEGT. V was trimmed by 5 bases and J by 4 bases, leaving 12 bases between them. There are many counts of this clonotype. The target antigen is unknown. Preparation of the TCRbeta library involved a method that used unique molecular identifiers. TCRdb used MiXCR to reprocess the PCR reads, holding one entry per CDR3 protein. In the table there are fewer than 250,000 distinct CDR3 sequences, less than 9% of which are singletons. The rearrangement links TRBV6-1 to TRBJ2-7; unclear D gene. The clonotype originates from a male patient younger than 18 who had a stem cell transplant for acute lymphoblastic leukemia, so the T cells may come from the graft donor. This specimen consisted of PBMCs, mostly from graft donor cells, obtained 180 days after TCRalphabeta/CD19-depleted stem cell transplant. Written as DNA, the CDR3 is TGTGCCAGCAGTCGGGTCTCCCTTTACGAGCAGTACTTC. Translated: CASSRVSLYEQYF.